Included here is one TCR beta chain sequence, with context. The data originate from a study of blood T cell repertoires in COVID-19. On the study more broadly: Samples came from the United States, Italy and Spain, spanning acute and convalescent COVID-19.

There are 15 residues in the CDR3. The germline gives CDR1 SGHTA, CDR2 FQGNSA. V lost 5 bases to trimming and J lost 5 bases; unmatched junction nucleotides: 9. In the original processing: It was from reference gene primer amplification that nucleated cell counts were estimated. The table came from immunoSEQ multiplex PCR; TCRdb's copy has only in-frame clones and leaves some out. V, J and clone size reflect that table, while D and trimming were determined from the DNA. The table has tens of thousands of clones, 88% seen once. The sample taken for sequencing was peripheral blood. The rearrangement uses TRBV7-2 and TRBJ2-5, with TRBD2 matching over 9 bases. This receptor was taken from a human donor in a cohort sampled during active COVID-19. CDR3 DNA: TGTGCCAGCAGCCAACTTAGCGGGGGCTGGGAGACCCAGTACTTC. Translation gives CASSQLSGGWETQYF.